This T cell receptor (beta chain) was obtained from a study of blood T cell repertoires in COVID-19. Study overall: Sources were T cells, B-cell-depleted T cells, or PBMCs; the material itself was cDNA or gDNA.

Profiling relied on immunoSEQ multiplex PCR, and the TCRdb table lists in-frame clones only, not all of them. The sample has about 240,000 clones, roughly four fifths seen once. J was trimmed by 4 bases and V by 4 bases; bases with no gene match: 9. This CDR3 contains 16 residues. CDR1 is ENHRY and CDR2 is SYGVKD in the germline V gene. The source material was PBMCs or T cells enriched from blood (not recorded which). The sequence came from a middle-aged woman who had been exposed to COVID-19. The chain employs TRBV10-3 and TRBJ2-7, with 11 bases aligning to TRBD1. CDR3 protein: CAISAGEGQGDYEQYF. The CDR3 bases are TGTGCCATCAGTGCGGGTGAGGGACAGGGGGATTACGAGCAGTACTTC.